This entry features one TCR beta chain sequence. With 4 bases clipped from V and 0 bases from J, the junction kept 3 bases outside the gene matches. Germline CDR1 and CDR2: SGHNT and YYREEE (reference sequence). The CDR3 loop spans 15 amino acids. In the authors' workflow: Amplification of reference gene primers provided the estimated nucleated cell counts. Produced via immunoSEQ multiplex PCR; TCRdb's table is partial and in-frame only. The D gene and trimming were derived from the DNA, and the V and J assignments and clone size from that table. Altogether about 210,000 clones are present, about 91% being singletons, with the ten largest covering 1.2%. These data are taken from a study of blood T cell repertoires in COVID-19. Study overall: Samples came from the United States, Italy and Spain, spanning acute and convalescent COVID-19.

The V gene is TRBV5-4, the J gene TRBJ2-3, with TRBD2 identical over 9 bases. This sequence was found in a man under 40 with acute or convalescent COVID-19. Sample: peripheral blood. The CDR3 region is CASSPSGASTDTQYF. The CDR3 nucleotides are TGTGCCAGCAGCCCTAGCGGGGCTAGCACAGATACGCAGTATTTT. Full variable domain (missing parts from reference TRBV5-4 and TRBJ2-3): ETGVTQSPTHLIKTRGQQVTLRCSSQSGHNTVSWYQQALGQGPQFIFQYYREEENGRGNFPPRFSGLQFPNYSSELNVNALELDDSALYLCASSPSGASTDTQYFGPGTRLTVL.